This section outlines one T cell receptor beta chain sequence together with its context. Its antigen is unidentified. This CDR3 is 18 amino acids long. Germline V CDR1 and CDR2: WNHNN, SYGVQD (reference sequence). V lost 6 bases, J lost 6 bases, and 18 bases stayed unmatched. These data originate in a study of cytomegalovirus exposure and HLA in healthy donors. The PCR made use of 60 Vbeta and 13 Jbeta primers. TCRdb's table, derived via immunoSEQ multiplex PCR, lists solely in-frame clones and lacks some. The table includes approximately 120,000 clones, around 78% detected once. General study points: Presence/absence analyses supposed approximately even sequencing depth among donors.

This chain links TRBV10-1 with TRBJ2-3; 10 bases align to TRBD2. The sequenced sample was PBMCs. This TCR came from a middle-aged woman in good health and CMV-seronegative. The CDR3 is CASSVGFLGPSGSDTQYF. For the CDR3, the DNA is TGCGCCAGCAGCGTGGGATTCCTGGGGCCTAGCGGGAGTGATACGCAGTATTTT.